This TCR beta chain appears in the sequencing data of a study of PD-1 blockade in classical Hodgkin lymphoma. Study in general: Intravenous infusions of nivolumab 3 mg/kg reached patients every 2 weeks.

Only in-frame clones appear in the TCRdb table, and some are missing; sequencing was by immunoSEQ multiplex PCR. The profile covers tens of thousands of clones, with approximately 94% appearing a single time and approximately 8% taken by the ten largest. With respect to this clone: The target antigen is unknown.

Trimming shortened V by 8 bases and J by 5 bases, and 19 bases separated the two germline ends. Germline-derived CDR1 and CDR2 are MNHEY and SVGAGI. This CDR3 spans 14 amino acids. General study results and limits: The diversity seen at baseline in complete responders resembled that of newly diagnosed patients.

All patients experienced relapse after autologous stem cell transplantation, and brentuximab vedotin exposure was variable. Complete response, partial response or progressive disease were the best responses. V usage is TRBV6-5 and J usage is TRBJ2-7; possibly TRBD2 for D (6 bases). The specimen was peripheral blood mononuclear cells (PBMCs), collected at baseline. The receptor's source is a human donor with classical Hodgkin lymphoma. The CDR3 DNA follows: TGTGCCAGCCGGCTAGCGCGGGGTCTCAACGAGCAGTACTTC. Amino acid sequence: CASRLARGLNEQYF.